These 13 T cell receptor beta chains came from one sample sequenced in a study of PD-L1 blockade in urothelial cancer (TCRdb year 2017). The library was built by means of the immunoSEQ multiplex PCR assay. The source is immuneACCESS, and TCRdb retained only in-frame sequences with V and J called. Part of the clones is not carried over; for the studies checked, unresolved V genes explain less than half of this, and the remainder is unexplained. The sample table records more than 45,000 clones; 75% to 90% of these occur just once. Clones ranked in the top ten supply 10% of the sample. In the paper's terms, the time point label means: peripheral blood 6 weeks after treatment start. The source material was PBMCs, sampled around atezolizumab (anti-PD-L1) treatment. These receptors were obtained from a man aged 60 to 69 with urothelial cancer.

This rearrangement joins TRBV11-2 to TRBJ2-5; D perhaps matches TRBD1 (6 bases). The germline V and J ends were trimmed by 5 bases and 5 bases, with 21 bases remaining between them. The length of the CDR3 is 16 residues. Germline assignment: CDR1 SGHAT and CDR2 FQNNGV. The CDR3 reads CASSRSGVREPETQYF. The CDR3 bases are TGTGCCAGCAGCCGATCAGGGGTAAGGGAACCTGAGACCCAGTACTTC.

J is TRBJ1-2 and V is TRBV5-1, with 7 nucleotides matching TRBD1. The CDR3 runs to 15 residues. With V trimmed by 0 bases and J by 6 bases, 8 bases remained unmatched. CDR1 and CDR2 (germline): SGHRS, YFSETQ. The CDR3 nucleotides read TGCGCCAGCAGCTTGGATAGGGGGCGGATCGATGGCTACACCTTC. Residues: CASSLDRGRIDGYTF.

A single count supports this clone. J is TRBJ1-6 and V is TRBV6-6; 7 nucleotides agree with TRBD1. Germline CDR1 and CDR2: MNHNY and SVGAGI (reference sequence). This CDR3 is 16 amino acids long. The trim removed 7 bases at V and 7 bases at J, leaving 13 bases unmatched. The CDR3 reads CASTSPPGQMNSPLHF. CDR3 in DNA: TGTGCCAGCACCTCCCCCCCGGGACAGATGAATTCACCCCTCCACTTT.

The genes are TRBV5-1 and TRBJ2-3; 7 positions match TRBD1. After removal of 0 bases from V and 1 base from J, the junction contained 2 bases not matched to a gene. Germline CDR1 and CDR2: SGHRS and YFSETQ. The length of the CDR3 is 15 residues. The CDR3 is CASSLGDSRTDTQYF. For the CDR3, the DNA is TGCGCCAGCAGCTTGGGGGACAGCCGCACAGATACGCAGTATTTT.

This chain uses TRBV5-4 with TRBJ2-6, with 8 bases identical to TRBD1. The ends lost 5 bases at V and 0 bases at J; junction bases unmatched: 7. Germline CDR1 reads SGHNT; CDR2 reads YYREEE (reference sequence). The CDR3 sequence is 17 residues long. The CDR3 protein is CASSTRTGPSGANVLTF. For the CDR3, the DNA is TGTGCCAGCAGTACCCGGACAGGGCCCTCTGGGGCCAACGTCCTGACTTTC.

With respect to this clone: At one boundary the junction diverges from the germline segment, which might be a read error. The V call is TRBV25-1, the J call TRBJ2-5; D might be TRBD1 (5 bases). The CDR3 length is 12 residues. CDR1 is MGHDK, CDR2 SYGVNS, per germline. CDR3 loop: CPTQGYQETQYF. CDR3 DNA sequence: TGCCCTACCCAGGGTTACCAAGAGACCCAGTACTTC.

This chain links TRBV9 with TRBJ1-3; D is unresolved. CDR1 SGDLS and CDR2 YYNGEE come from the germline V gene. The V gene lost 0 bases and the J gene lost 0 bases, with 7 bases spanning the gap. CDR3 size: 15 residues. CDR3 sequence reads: CASSVGGSSGNTIYF. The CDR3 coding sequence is TGTGCCAGCAGCGTAGGAGGGAGCTCTGGAAACACCATATATTTT. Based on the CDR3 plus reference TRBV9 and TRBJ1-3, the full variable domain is DSGVTQTPKHLITATGQRVTLRCSPRSGDLSVYWYQQSLDQGLQFLIQYYNGEERAKGNILERFSAQQFPDLHSELNLSSLELGDSALYFCASSVGGSSGNTIYFGEGSWLTVV.

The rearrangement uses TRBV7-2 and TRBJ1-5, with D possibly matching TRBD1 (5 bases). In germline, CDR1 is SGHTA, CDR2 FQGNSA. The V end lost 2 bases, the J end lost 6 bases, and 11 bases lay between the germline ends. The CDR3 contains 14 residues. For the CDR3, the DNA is TGTGCCAGCAGCTTAATGGGGGAGGGTCAGCCCCAGCATTTT. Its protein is CASSLMGEGQPQHF.

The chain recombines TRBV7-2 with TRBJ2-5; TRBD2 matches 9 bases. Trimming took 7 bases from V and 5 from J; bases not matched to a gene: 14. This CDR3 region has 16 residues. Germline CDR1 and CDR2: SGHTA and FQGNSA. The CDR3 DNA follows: TGTGCCAGCACACAGACGGGCGGGGGGGCTAGGGAGACCCAGTACTTC. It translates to CASTQTGGGARETQYF. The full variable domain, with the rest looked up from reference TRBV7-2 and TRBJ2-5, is GAGVSQSPSNKVTEKGKDVELRCDPISGHTALYWYRQSLGQGLEFLIYFQGNSAPDKSGLPSDRFSAERTGGSVSTLTIQRTQQEDSAVYLCASTQTGGGARETQYFGPGTRLLVL.

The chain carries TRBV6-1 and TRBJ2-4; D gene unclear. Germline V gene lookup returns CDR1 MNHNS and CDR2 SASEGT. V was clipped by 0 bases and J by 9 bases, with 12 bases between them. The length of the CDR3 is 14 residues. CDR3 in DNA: TGTGCCAGCAGTGAAGCAACGGGTTACGGCATTCAGTACTTC. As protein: CASSEATGYGIQYF.

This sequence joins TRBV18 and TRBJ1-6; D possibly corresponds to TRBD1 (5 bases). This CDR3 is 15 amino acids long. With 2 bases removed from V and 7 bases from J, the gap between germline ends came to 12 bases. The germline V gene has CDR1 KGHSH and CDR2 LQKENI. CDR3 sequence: CASSPAAGRNSPLHF. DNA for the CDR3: TGTGCCAGCTCACCAGCGGCAGGGAGGAATTCACCCCTCCACTTT.

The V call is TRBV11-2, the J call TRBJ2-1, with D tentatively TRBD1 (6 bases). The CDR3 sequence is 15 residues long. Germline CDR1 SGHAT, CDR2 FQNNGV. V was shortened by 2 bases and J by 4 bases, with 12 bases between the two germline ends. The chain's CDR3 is CASSLTGLPYNEQFF. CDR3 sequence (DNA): TGTGCCAGCAGCTTAACAGGGCTTCCTTACAATGAGCAGTTCTTC.

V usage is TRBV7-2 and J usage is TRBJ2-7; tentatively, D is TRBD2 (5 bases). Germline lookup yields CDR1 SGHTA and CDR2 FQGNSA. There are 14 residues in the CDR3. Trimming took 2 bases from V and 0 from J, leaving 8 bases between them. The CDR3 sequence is CASSLLGVSYEQYF. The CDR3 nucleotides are TGTGCCAGCAGCTTACTCGGGGTCTCCTACGAGCAGTACTTC. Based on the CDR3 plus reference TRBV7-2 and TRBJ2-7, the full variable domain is GAGVSQSPSNKVTEKGKDVELRCDPISGHTALYWYRQSLGQGLEFLIYFQGNSAPDKSGLPSDRFSAERTGGSVSTLTIQRTQQEDSAVYLCASSLLGVSYEQYFGPGTRLTVT.